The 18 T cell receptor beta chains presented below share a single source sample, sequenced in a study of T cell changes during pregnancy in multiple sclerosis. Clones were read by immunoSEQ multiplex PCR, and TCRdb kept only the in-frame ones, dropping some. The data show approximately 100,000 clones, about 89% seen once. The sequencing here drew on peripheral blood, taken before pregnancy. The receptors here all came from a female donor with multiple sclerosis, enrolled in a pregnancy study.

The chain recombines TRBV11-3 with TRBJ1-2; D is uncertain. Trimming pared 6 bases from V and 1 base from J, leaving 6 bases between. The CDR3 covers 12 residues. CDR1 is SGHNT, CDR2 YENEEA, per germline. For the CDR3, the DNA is TGTGCCAGCAGTTACAGTAACTATGGCTACACCTTC. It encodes CASSYSNYGYTF.

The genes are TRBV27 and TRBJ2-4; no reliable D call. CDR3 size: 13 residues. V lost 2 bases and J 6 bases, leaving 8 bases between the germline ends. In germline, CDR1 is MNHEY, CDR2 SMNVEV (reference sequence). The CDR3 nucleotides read TGTGCCAGCAGTTTAGATGCGGTAAACATTCAGTACTTC. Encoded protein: CASSLDAVNIQYF.

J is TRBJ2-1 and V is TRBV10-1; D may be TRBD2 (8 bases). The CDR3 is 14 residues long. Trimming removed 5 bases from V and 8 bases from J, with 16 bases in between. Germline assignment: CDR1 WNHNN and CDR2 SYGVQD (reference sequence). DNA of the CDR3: TGCGCCAGCAGTCGGGACAGCGGGAGTTATGAGCAGTTCTTC. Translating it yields CASSRDSGSYEQFF.

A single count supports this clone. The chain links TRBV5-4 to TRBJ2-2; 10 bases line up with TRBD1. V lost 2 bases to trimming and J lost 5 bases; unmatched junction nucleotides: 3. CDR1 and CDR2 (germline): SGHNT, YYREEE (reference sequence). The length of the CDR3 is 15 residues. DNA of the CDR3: TGTGCCAGCAGCTTAACGGGACAGGGGACCGGGGAGCTGTTTTTT. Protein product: CASSLTGQGTGELFF.

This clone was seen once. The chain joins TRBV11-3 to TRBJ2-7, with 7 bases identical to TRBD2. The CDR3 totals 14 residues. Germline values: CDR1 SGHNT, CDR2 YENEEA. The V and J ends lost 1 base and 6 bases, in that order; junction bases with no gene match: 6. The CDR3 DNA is TGTGCCAGCAGCTTAGTCCAGGGCGGGGGCGAGCAGTACTTC. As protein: CASSLVQGGGEQYF.

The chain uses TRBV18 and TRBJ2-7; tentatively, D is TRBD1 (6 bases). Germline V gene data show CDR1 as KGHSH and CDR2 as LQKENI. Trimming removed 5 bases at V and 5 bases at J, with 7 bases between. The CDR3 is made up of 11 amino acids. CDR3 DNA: TGTGCCAGCTCAGGACAGAACGAGCAGTACTTC. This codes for CASSGQNEQYF.

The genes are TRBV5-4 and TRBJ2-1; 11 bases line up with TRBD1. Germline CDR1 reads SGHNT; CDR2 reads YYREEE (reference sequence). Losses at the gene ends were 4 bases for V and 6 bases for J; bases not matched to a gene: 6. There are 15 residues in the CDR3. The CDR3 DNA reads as TGTGCCAGCAGCACCACCGGGACAGGGGGCAATGAGCAGTTCTTC. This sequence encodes CASSTTGTGGNEQFF.

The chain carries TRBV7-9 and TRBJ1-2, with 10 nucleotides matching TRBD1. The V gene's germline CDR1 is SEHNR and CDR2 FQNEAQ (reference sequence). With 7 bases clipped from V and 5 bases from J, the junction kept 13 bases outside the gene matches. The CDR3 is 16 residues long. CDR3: CASTWDRGSLTYGYTF. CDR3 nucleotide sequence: TGTGCCAGCACCTGGGACAGGGGCTCCCTGACGTATGGCTACACCTTC.

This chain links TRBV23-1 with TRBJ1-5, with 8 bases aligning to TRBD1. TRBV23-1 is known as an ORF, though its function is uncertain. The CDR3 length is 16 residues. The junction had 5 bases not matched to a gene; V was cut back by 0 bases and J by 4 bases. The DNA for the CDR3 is TGCGCCAGCAGTCAATCGGAACAGGGGGATAATCAGCCCCAGCATTTT. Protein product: CASSQSEQGDNQPQHF.

The CDR3 DNA reads TGCGCCAGCAGCCAAGATACTAGCGGGCTAGCCAAAAACATTCAGTACTTC. This encodes CASSQDTSGLAKNIQYF. This chain uses TRBV4-3 with TRBJ2-4; 9 positions agree with TRBD2. V trimming: 0 bases; J trimming: 0 bases; junction bases outside the gene matches: 3. The CDR3 has 17 amino acids. Looked up from germline, CDR1 is LGHNA and CDR2 is YSLEER.

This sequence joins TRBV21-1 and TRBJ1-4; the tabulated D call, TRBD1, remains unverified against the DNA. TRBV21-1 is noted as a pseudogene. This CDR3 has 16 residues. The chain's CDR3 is CASSRPQGVTNEKLFF. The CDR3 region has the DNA TGTGCCAGCAGCAGGCCTCAGGGTGTCACTAATGAAAAACTGTTTTTT.

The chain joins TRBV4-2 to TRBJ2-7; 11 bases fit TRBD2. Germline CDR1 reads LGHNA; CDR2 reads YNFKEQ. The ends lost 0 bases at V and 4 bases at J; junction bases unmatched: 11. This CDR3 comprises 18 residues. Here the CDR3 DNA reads TGTGCCAGCAGCCAAGAACTAGCGGGAGTTGCGAGTGGGTACGAGCAGTACTTC. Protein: CASSQELAGVASGYEQYF.

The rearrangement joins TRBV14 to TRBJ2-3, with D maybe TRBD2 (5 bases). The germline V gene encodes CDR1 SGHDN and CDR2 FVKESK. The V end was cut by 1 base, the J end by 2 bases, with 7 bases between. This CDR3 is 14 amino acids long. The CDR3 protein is CASSQAGLTDTQYF. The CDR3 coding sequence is TGTGCCAGCAGCCAAGCCGGACTCACAGATACGCAGTATTTT.

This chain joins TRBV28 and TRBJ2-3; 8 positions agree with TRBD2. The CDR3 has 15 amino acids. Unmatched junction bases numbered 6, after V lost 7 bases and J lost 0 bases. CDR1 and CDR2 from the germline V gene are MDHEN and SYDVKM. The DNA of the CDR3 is TGTGCCAGCATCCGGGGGGGGGTCAGCACAGATACGCAGTATTTT. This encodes CASIRGGVSTDTQYF.

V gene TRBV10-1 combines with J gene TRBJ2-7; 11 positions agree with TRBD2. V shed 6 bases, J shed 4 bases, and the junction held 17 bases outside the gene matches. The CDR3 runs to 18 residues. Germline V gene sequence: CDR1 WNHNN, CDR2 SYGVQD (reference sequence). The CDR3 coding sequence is TGCGCCAGCAGGATGACTAGCGGGACTCTCCTCAGTCAGTACGAGCAGTACTTC. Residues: CASRMTSGTLLSQYEQYF.

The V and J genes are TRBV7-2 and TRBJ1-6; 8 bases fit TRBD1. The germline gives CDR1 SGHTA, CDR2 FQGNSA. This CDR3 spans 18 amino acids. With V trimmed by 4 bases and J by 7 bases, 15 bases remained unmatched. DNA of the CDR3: TGTGCCAGCAGCTCTATCCCTCGACAGGGGATATCCAATTCACCCCTCCACTTT. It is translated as CASSSIPRQGISNSPLHF.

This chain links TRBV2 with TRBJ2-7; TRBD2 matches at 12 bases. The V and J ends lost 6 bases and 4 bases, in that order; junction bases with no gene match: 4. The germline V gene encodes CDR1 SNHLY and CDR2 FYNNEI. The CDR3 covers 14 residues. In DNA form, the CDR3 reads TGTGCCAGCAGAGTTGGGACTAGCGGGTACGAGCAGTACTTC. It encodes CASRVGTSGYEQYF.

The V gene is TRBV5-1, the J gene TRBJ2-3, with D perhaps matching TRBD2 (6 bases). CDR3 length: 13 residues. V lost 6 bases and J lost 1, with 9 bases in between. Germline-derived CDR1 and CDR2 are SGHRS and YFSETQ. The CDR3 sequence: CASNRGGTDTQYF. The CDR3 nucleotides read TGCGCCAGCAACCGCGGGGGCACAGATACGCAGTATTTT.